This TCR beta chain was retrieved from a study of response to subunit inactivated influenza vaccine. Study-level findings and limits: Authors suggested each seasonal influenza vaccination recruits few new T cells.

MiXCR, run by TCRdb on the RT-PCR reads, gives a single entry per CDR3 protein. The profile covers roughly 500,000 distinct CDR3 sequences, with 25% appearing a single time and around 1.8% taken by the ten largest. V was pared by 0 bases and J by 2 bases, with 15 bases between. The CDR3 extends over 16 amino acids. The germline gives CDR1 SGHKS, CDR2 YYEKEE (reference sequence). In its sample, this clonotype was seen a few times. The antigen is not known. This sequence was found in a man aged 50-59 years who received an inactivated influenza vaccine. This sample comprised CD4+ T cells sorted from PBMCs, obtained 4 to 6 days after vaccination. This chain uses TRBV5-5 with TRBJ2-7; D is ambiguous. CDR3 residues: CASSLAGQAVTYEQYF. The CDR3 nucleotides read TGTGCCAGCAGCTTGGCCGGCCAGGCCGTAACCTACGAGCAGTACTTC.